This T cell receptor (beta chain) was captured by sequencing in a study of cytomegalovirus exposure and HLA in healthy donors. Only in-frame clones appear in the TCRdb table, and some are missing; sequencing was by immunoSEQ multiplex PCR. This sample has approximately 200,000 clones, with about 81% found just once. The clonotype originates from a woman aged 25 to 39 in good health and CMV-seronegative. Sequencing was performed on PBMCs.

CDR3 nucleotides: TGTGCCACCCGGGACAGGTCCACAGATACGCAGTATTTT. This encodes CATRDRSTDTQYF. The genes are TRBV6-5 and TRBJ2-3; 8 bases are shared with TRBD1. Germline trimming cut 10 bases from V and 2 bases from J; bases unmatched to any gene: 5. CDR1 MNHEY and CDR2 SVGAGI come from the germline V gene. This CDR3 region has 13 residues.